This entry features one T cell receptor (beta chain) sequence. Generated by immunoSEQ multiplex PCR, the TCRdb table keeps only in-frame clones and is missing some. The top ten clones hold around 24% of a sample with about 820,000 clones, nearly 95% of them seen once. There are 15 residues in the CDR3. J lost 3 bases, V lost 6 bases, and 10 bases had no gene match. From germline, CDR1 is MNHNS and CDR2 SASEGT. The naive CD8 population came from CD45RO-negative cells selected for CCR7, without terminally differentiated effector memory CD45RA+ cells. This sample was included in a study of shared clonotypes between healthy human individuals.

The specimen sequenced was naive CD8+ T cells sorted from blood. The chain joins TRBV6-1 to TRBJ2-7, with TRBD1 matching over 8 bases. This sequence originates from a man aged 30 to 39 in good health. CDR3 nucleotides: TGTGCCAGCAGCCTGAGAGGGACAGGAAACTACGAGCAGTACTTC. Translating gives CASSLRGTGNYEQYF.